This T cell receptor (beta chain) was recorded in a study of blood T cell repertoires in COVID-19. Study background: Samples of COVID-19 (acute and convalescent) were obtained from the United States, Italy and Spain. T cells, B-cell-depleted T cells, or PBMCs supplied cDNA or gDNA.

In the authors' methods: Estimation of nucleated cell counts was performed using reference gene primer amplification. The method was immunoSEQ multiplex PCR; TCRdb's version includes in-frame clones alone and lacks a portion of them. D and trimming were read from the DNA, whereas the V and J calls and clone size are those reported in that table. The table shows approximately 460,000 clones, with 89% occurring only once. Seattle's enrolled individuals joined amid active infection and were then monitored longitudinally. Input material: peripheral blood. The receptor was derived from a man between 18 and 35 years old with COVID-19, enrolled during active disease.

CDR3 amino acids: CASGGEYEQYF. CDR3 DNA: TGTGCCAGCGGGGGCGAATACGAGCAGTACTTC. V and J are TRBV9 and TRBJ2-7; weak D call: TRBD1 (6 bases). The germline V and J ends were trimmed by 7 bases and 4 bases, with 9 bases remaining between them. CDR3 length equals 11 residues. The germline CDR1 and CDR2 sequences are SGDLS and YYNGEE.